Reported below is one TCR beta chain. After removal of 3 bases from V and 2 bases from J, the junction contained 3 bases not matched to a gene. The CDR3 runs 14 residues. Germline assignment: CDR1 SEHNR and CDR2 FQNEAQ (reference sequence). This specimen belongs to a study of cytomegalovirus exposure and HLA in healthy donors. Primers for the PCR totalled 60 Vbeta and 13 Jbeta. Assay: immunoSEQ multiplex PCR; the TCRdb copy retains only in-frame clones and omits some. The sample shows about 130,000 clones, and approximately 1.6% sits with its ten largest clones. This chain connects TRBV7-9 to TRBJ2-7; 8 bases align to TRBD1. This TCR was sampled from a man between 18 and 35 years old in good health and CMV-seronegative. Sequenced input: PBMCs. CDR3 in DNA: TGTGCCAGCAGCTTGGGACAGGCGACCTACGAGCAGTACTTC. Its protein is CASSLGQATYEQYF.